This T cell receptor beta chain was captured by sequencing in a study of early T cells in non-severe SARS-CoV-2 infection. At the level of the study: Unsorted whole-blood RNA was sequenced in bulk, leaving chains unpaired.

This clonotype was seen more than once but under ten times. Its antigen is not known. Each cDNA molecule carried a unique molecular identifier. TCRdb reprocessed the 5' RACE reads with MiXCR, giving one entry per CDR3 protein. The sample contains approximately 47,000 distinct CDR3 sequences, approximately 5.7% of which appear only once. Trimming pared 3 bases from V and 3 bases from J, leaving 10 bases between. The germline V gene has CDR1 LNHDA and CDR2 SQIVND (reference sequence). CDR3 size: 14 residues. Broader study findings: Lookups in VDJdb leaned toward anti-spike CD8 responses and missed private and CD4 specificities.

Sequenced material: whole blood, taken at baseline. V is TRBV19 and J is TRBJ2-3, with D tentatively TRBD1 or TRBD2 (5 bases each). This TCR was sampled from an adult who was a healthcare worker with PCR-confirmed SARS-CoV-2 infection or an uninfected control (not recorded which). The CDR3 region is CASSIGARTDTQYF. CDR3 bases: TGTGCCAGTAGTATCGGGGCCAGGACAGATACGCAGTATTTT.